This TCR beta chain was obtained from a study of blood T cells in healthy people across ages. Study-level findings and limits: Older age coincided with a roughly linear decline in TCR beta diversity per million T cells.

Researchers isolated at least 6.5 million PBMCs per sample. No fewer than 6 micrograms of total RNA were isolated from every sample. This clonotype was picked up many times. Its cognate antigen is unknown. The second PCR ran about 6 to 12 cycles with a sample-barcoded 5' primer and J-beta primers. Sequencing yielded, for each sample, at least 3 million paired-end reads carrying CDR3. TCRdb used MiXCR to reprocess the 5' RACE reads, holding one entry per CDR3 protein. The data contain 600,000 or so distinct CDR3 sequences, about 45% of them singletons. Trimming removed 2 bases from V and 9 bases from J, with 8 bases in between. CDR3 length equals 11 residues. The V gene's germline CDR1 is MNHEY and CDR2 SVGAGI.

The chain links TRBV6-5 to TRBJ2-7; perhaps TRBD2 as D (6 bases). The sequence came from a man of 80 years or more in good health. Sequencing used blood. In DNA, the CDR3 is TGTGCCAGCAGTTACCGGGGGTGGCAGTACTTC. It encodes CASSYRGWQYF.